This is a list of T cell receptor beta chains from one sample in a study of cytomegalovirus exposure and HLA in healthy donors. The data were produced by immunoSEQ multiplex PCR, yet TCRdb's version contains in-frame clones alone and is incomplete. Of around 180,000 clones listed, roughly 86% are singletons. Material: PBMCs. These receptors all come from a woman aged 18-29 years in good health and CMV-seronegative. Each CDR3 is given with its conserved first and last residue.

j_call: TRBJ1-1; v_call: TRBV4-1; cdr3_aa: CASSEGPRDTEAFF
j_call: TRBJ2-5; v_call: TRBV28; cdr3_aa: CASSYRTGLRTQYF
j_call: TRBJ2-1; v_call: TRBV12-2; cdr3_aa: CASRLGRGASNEQFF
j_call: TRBJ2-3; v_call: TRBV11-2; cdr3_aa: CASSLDPAGVPDTQYF
j_call: TRBJ2-7; v_call: TRBV5-1; cdr3_aa: CASSGGSSYEQYF
j_call: TRBJ1-1; v_call: TRBV5-3; cdr3_aa: CARSPWDRDFVNTEAFF
j_call: TRBJ1-1; v_call: TRBV11-3; cdr3_aa: CASSPRDRVSTEAFF
j_call: TRBJ1-2; v_call: TRBV4-1; cdr3_aa: CASSQWGRGSGNDGYTF
j_call: TRBJ1-2; v_call: TRBV28; cdr3_aa: CASSLIDSYGYTF
j_call: TRBJ1-1; v_call: TRBV28; cdr3_aa: CASFYRGGHTEAFF
j_call: TRBJ2-7; v_call: TRBV2; cdr3_aa: CASKSDRARGQYF
j_call: TRBJ1-2; v_call: TRBV30; cdr3_aa: CAWIGTGNYGYTF
j_call: TRBJ2-5; v_call: TRBV5-1; cdr3_aa: CASSLYTGRQETQYF
j_call: TRBJ1-4; v_call: TRBV15; cdr3_aa: CATSRDPGETNEKLFF
j_call: TRBJ2-1; v_call: TRBV4-1; cdr3_aa: CASSQLGSSYNEQFF
j_call: TRBJ2-3; v_call: TRBV10-3; cdr3_aa: CATLQGTFTDTQYF
j_call: TRBJ1-5; v_call: TRBV6-1; cdr3_aa: CAYDTGTLNQPQHF
j_call: TRBJ1-2; v_call: TRBV2; cdr3_aa: CASSELREKPRGYTF
j_call: TRBJ2-2; v_call: TRBV6-5; cdr3_aa: CASSVAGEGGELFF
j_call: TRBJ1-3; v_call: TRBV9; cdr3_aa: CASAPAGGSSGNTIYF
j_call: TRBJ2-4; v_call: TRBV9; cdr3_aa: CASSVEAGGNIQYF
j_call: TRBJ2-7; v_call: TRBV14; cdr3_aa: CASSLRRTSGSYEQYF
j_call: TRBJ1-5; v_call: TRBV28; cdr3_aa: CASSSGIQPQHF
j_call: TRBJ1-1; v_call: TRBV7-9; cdr3_aa: CASTISGGGGTEAFF